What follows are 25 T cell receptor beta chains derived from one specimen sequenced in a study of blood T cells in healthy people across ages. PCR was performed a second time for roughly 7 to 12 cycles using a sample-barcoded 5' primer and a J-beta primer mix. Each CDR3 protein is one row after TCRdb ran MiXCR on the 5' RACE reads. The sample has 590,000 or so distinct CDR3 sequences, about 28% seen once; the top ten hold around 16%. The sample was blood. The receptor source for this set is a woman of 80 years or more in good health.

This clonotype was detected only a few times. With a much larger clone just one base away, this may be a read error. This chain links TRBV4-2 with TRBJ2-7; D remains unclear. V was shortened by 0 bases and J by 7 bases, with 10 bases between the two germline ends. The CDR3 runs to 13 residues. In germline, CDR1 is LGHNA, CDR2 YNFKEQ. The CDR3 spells CASSQDLSNEQYF. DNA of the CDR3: TGTGCCAGCAGCCAAGATCTTAGCAATGAGCAGTACTTC.

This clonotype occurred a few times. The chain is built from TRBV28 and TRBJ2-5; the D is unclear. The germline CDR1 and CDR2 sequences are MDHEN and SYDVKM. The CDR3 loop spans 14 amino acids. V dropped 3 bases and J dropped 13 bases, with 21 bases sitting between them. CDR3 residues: CASSFLDRQTERYF. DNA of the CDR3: TGTGCCAGCAGTTTTTTGGACCGCCAAACCGAGCGGTACTTC.

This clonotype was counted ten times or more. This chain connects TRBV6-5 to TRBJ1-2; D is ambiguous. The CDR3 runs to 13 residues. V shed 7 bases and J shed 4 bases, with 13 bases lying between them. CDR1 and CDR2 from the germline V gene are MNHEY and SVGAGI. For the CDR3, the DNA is TGTGCCAGCACCTACGGTCCCTCCTATGGCTACACCTTC. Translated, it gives CASTYGPSYGYTF.

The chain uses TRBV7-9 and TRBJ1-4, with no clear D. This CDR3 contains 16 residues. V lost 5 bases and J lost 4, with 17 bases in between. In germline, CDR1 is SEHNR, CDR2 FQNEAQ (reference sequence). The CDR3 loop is CASSLRGFPLNEKLFF. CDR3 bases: TGTGCCAGCAGCCTAAGAGGCTTTCCGCTTAATGAAAAACTGTTTTTT.

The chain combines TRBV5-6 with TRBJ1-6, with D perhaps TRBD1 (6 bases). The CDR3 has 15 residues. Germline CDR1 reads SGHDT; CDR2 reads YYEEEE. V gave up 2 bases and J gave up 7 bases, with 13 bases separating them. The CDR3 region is CASSFRGVGNSPLHF. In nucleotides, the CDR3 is TGTGCCAGCAGCTTTAGGGGGGTCGGGAATTCACCCCTCCACTTT. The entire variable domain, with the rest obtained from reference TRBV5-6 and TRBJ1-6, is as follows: DAGVTQSPTHLIKTRGQQVTLRCSPKSGHDTVSWYQQALGQGPQFIFQYYEEEERQRGNFPDRFSGHQFPNYSSELNVNALLLGDSALYLCASSFRGVGNSPLHFGNGTRLTVT.

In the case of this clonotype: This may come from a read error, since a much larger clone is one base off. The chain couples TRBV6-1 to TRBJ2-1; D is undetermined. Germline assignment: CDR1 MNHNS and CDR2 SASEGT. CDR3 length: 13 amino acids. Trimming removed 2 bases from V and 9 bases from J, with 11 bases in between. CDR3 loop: CASSERNLVEQFF. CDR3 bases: TGTGCCAGCAGTGAACGTAATCTGGTTGAGCAGTTCTTC.

CDR3 sequence (DNA): TGTGCCATCCGACCCCCAGGGGGCGCCTACAATGAGCAGTACTTC. This sequence encodes CAIRPPGGAYNEQYF. J is TRBJ2-1 and V is TRBV10-3; 8 bases fit TRBD1. The DNA end lines up better with TRBJ2-7; the J call may be wrong. CDR3 size: 15 residues. Germline V gene lookup returns CDR1 ENHRY and CDR2 SYGVKD.

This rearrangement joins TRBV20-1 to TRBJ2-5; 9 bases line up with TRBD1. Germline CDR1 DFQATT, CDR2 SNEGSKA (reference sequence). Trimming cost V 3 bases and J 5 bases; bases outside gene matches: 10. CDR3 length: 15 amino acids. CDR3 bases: TGCAGTGCTAGTCGCCGGGACAGGGTACGGGAGACCCAGTACTTC. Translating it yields CSASRRDRVRETQYF.

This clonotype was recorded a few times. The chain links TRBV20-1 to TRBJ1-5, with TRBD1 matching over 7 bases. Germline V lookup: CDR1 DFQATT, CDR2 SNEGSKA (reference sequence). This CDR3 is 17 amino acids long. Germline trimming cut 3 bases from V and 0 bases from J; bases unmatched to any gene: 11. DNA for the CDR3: TGCAGTGCTAGCGAGGGGGCAACCCTGTATAGCAATCAGCCCCAGCATTTT. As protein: CSASEGATLYSNQPQHF.

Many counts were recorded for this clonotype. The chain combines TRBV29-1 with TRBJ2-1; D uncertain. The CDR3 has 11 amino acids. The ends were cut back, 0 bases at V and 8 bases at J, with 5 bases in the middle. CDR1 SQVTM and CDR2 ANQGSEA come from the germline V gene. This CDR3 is CSVEDVHEQFF. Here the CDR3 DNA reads TGCAGCGTTGAAGATGTCCATGAGCAGTTCTTC.

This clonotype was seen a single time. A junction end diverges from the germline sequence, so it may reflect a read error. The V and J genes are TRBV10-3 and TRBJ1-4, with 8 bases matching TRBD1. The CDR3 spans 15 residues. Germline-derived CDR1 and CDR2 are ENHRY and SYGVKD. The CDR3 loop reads CATRQGSAANEKRFF. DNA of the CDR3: TGTGCCACCCGACAGGGGAGTGCAGCTAATGAAAAACGGTTTTTT.

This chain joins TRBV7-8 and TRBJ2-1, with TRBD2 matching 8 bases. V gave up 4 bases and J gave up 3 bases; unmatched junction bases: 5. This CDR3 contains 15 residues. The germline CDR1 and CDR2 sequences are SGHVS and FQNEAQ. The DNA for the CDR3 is TGTGCCAGCAGCTCCGGACTAGCTAGCTACAATGAGCAGTTCTTC. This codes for CASSSGLASYNEQFF.

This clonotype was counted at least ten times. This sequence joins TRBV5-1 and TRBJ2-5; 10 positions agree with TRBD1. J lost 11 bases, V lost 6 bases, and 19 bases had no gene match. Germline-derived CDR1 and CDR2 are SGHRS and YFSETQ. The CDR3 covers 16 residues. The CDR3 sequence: CASIKFGTGARNEQYF. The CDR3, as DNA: TGCGCCAGCATCAAATTCGGGACAGGGGCGAGAAATGAGCAGTACTTC.

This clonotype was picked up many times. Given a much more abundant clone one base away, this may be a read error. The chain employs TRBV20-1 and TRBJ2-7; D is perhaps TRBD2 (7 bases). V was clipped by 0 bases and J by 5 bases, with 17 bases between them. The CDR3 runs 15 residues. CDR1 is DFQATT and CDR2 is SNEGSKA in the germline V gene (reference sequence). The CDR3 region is CSARDGGGMNDEQYF. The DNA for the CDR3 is TGCAGTGCTAGAGATGGGGGGGGCATGAACGACGAGCAGTACTTC.

CDR3 sequence reads: CASSLVPDSGNTIYF. DNA of the CDR3: TGTGCCAGCAGCTTGGTACCCGACTCTGGAAACACCATATATTTT. The chain couples TRBV5-4 to TRBJ1-3; no clear D gene. Germline CDR1 SGHNT, CDR2 YYREEE (reference sequence). The length of the CDR3 is 15 residues. V was shortened by 0 bases and J by 0 bases, with 7 bases between the two germline ends.

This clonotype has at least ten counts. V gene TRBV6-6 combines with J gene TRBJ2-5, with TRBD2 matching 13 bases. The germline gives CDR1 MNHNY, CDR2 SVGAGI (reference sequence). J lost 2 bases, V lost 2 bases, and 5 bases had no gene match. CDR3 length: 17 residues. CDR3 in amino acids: CASSYGRLAGGQETQYF. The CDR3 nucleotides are TGTGCCAGCAGTTACGGTAGACTAGCGGGGGGACAAGAGACCCAGTACTTC.

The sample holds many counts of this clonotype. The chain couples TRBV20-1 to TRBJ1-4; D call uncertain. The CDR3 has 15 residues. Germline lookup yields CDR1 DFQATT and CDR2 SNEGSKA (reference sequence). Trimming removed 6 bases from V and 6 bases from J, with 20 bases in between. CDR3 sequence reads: CSATSARPRDEKLFF. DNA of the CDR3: TGCAGTGCAACCTCGGCAAGGCCTCGGGATGAAAAACTGTTTTTT.

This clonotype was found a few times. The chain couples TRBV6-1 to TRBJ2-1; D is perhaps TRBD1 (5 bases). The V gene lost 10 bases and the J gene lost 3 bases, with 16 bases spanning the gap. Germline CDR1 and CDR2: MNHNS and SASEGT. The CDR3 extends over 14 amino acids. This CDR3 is CANKGVPFYNEQFF. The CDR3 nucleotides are TGTGCCAACAAAGGGGTCCCCTTCTACAATGAGCAGTTCTTC.

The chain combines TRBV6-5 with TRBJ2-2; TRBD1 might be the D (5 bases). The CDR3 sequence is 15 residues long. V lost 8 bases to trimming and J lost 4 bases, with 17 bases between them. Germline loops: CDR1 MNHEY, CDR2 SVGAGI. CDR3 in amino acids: CASGESGIPTGELFF. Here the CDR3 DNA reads TGTGCCAGCGGAGAGTCAGGGATCCCCACCGGGGAGCTGTTTTTT.

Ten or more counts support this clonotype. DNA of the CDR3: TGTGCCAGCAGTTTTTCGGGACAGGGGGAGACTGAAGCTTTCTTT. It translates to CASSFSGQGETEAFF. J is TRBJ1-1 and V is TRBV6-5; 11 positions agree with TRBD1. The ends lost 4 bases at V and 5 bases at J; junction bases unmatched: 6. Germline V gives CDR1 MNHEY, CDR2 SVGAGI. This CDR3 region has 15 residues.

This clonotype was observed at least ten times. The CDR3 sequence: CSAGTSGVEQYF. As DNA, the CDR3 is TGCAGTGCAGGGACTAGCGGGGTTGAGCAGTACTTC. The chain combines TRBV20-1 with TRBJ2-7; 13 nucleotides agree with TRBD2. After removal of 6 bases from V and 7 bases from J, the junction contained 3 bases not matched to a gene. The CDR3 totals 12 residues. Germline V gene lookup returns CDR1 DFQATT and CDR2 SNEGSKA (reference sequence).

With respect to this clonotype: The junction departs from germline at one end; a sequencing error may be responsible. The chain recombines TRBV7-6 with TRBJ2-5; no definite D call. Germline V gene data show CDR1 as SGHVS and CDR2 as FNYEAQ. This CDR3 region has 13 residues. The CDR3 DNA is TGTGCCAACAGCTTAAGCTATGGCGAGACCCAGTACTTC. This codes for CANSLSYGETQYF.

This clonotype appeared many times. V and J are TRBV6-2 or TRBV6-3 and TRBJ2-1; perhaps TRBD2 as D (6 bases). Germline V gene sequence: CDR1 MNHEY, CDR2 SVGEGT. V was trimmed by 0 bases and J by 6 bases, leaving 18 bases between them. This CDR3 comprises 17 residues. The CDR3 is CASSYSPPWGVFNEQFF. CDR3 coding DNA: TGTGCCAGCAGTTACTCTCCCCCATGGGGGGTATTCAATGAGCAGTTCTTC.

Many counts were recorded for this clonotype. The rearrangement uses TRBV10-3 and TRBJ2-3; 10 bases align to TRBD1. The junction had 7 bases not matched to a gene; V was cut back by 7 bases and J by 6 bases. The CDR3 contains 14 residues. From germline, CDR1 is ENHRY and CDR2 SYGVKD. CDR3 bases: TGTGCCATCAACGGGGACAGGGGAGTGGATACGCAGTATTTT. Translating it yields CAINGDRGVDTQYF.

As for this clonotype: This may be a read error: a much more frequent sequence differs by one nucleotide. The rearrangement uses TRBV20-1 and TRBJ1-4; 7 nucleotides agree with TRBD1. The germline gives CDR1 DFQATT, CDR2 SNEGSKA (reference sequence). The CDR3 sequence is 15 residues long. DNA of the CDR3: TGCAGTGTCCAGGTCCCCCTAGACAGGGATGAAAAACCGTTTTTT. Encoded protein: CSVQVPLDRDEKPFF.